This T cell receptor beta chain was found in a study of OX40 agonist ivuxolimab in advanced cancers. Looking at the study overall: Given to patients was ivuxolimab, an agonistic anti-OX40 (CD134) antibody.

The method was immunoSEQ multiplex PCR; TCRdb's version includes in-frame clones alone and lacks a portion of them. Of some 60,000 clones detected, 70% to 90% appear once; the ten largest clones hold more than 1.5%. Germline V gives CDR1 MNHEY, CDR2 SMNVEV (reference sequence). This CDR3 is 15 amino acids long. Trimming shortened V by 4 bases and J by 0 bases, and 10 bases separated the two germline ends. Whole-study findings and limits: Also present in some nonresponders was a low level of normalized T-cell clonal expansion. Both blood CD4+ and CD8+ T cells showed clonal growth by week 6 at 0.1 to 3.0 mg/kg.

In the case of this clone: Its antigen remains unknown.

The J gene is TRBJ2-4, the V gene TRBV27, with no clear D. This clonotype originated in an adult with an advanced solid tumor such as melanoma, head and neck, liver or kidney cancer. The sample was CD4+ or CD8+ T cells sorted from blood, taken in a trial of the OX40 agonist ivuxolimab. The CDR3 coding sequence is TGTGCCAGCAGTTCCTGGGCTCTAGCCAAAAACATTCAGTACTTC. Translated, it gives CASSSWALAKNIQYF.